Detailed here is one T cell receptor beta chain. Antigen specificity is unknown. This entry comes from a study of metastatic and nonmetastatic thyroid tumors. Study results and limitations: Benign nodules reportedly had significantly lower TCR beta diversity than malignant thyroid tumors in blood and tumor.

With MiXCR, TCRdb reprocessed the PCR reads. Of about 20,000 clones listed, 24% are singletons. Thyroid surgery had not been preceded by any treatment in any patient. The CDR3 extends over 14 amino acids. Trimming removed 4 bases at V and 3 bases at J, with 12 bases between. The V gene's germline CDR1 is SGHAT and CDR2 FQNNGV. The sequence was obtained from a female donor with papillary thyroid cancer or a benign thyroid nodule (not recorded which). Some clones in this sample may be carry-over from other donors' samples. J is TRBJ1-2 and V is TRBV11-2, with D hard to call. The sample consisted of tumor tissue. The CDR3 DNA follows: TGTGCCAGCAGCTCTGGCGGGCAGTACTATGGCTACACCTTC. Its protein product is CASSSGGQYYGYTF.